This entry lists 21 T cell receptor beta chains sequenced from one sample in a study of T cell changes during pregnancy in multiple sclerosis (dated by TCRdb to the late 2010s). The library came from the immunoSEQ multiplex PCR assay. TCRdb carries this immuneACCESS record with in-frame sequences only. Its versions omit some clonotypes, under half of them owing to an unresolved V gene in the studies checked, with the rest unexplained. The sample table contains over 45,000 clones; only one count was recorded for 92% of them. Around 0.5% of the sample is taken by the ten largest. The source was CD4+ T cells from peripheral blood mononuclear cells, collected after pregnancy. The receptors were sampled from a female donor with multiple sclerosis, enrolled in a pregnancy study.

The chain is built from TRBV27 and TRBJ2-7; 13 bases fit TRBD2. Trimming cost V 4 bases and J 5 bases; bases outside gene matches: 17. CDR1 MNHEY and CDR2 SMNVEV come from the germline V gene (reference sequence). The CDR3 is 19 residues long. CDR3 protein: CASSSRRTSGRPRRNEQYF. CDR3 DNA sequence: TGTGCCAGCAGTTCGAGAAGGACTAGCGGGAGACCTAGACGCAACGAGCAGTACTTC.

This chain connects TRBV18 to TRBJ2-2; 10 nucleotides match TRBD2. The germline CDR1 and CDR2 sequences are KGHSH and LQKENI. This CDR3 comprises 15 residues. J lost 3 bases, V lost 3 bases, and 1 base had no gene match. The CDR3 loop reads CASSPLAGDTGELFF. CDR3 bases: TGTGCCAGCTCACCTCTAGCGGGGGACACCGGGGAGCTGTTTTTT.

J is TRBJ1-4 and V is TRBV19, with 7 bases fitting TRBD1. In germline, CDR1 is LNHDA, CDR2 SQIVND (reference sequence). The CDR3 is 14 amino acids. V gave up 5 bases and J gave up 6 bases; unmatched junction bases: 6. This chain's CDR3 is CASSSGTADEKLFF. The CDR3 bases are TGTGCCAGTAGTTCCGGGACAGCGGATGAAAAACTGTTTTTT.

The rearrangement joins TRBV6-5 to TRBJ1-2; 10 bases are shared with TRBD1. This CDR3 has 15 residues. The germline V gene encodes CDR1 MNHEY and CDR2 SVGAGI. V gave up 4 bases and J gave up 7 bases; unmatched junction bases: 9. This chain's CDR3 is CASSSQGQGISGYTF. DNA of the CDR3: TGTGCCAGCAGTTCCCAGGGACAGGGGATCAGTGGCTACACCTTC.

V gene TRBV19 combines with J gene TRBJ2-4, with D possibly TRBD2 on 7 matching bases. Trimming removed 2 bases from V and 6 bases from J, with 11 bases in between. CDR1 and CDR2 from the germline V gene are LNHDA and SQIVND (reference sequence). The CDR3 length is 14 residues. The CDR3 spells CASSILGGGNIQYF. In nucleotides, the CDR3 is TGTGCCAGTAGTATATTGGGAGGGGGAAACATTCAGTACTTC.

The chain links TRBV11-3 to TRBJ1-1, with 7 bases matching TRBD1. With V trimmed by 6 bases and J by 2 bases, 6 bases remained unmatched. CDR3 size: 14 residues. Germline CDR1 SGHNT, CDR2 YENEEA. The CDR3 is CASSPTGVNTEAFF. CDR3 nucleotides: TGTGCCAGCAGTCCTACAGGGGTTAACACTGAAGCTTTCTTT.

The chain uses TRBV18 and TRBJ2-3, with 13 bases aligning to TRBD2. There are 15 residues in the CDR3. Germline lookup yields CDR1 KGHSH and CDR2 LQKENI. V dropped 4 bases and J dropped 4; count of bases not matched to a gene: 2. The CDR3 DNA follows: TGTGCCAGCTCACTCGGACTAGCGGGAGCAGATACGCAGTATTTT. Translation gives CASSLGLAGADTQYF.

The rearrangement joins TRBV27 to TRBJ1-3; possibly TRBD1 for D (5 bases). V was clipped by 4 bases and J by 0 bases, with 10 bases between them. This CDR3 has 15 amino acids. Per the germline V gene, CDR1 is MNHEY and CDR2 is SMNVEV (reference sequence). The CDR3 region has the DNA TGTGCCAGCAGTTCCGGGACTACCTCTGGAAACACCATATATTTT. Protein sequence: CASSSGTTSGNTIYF.

This chain uses TRBV7-2 with TRBJ2-7; TRBD1 agrees at 9 bases. The V gene end was trimmed by 1 base and the J gene end by 2 bases; junction bases not matched to a gene: 3. The CDR3 runs 15 residues. Germline V gene lookup returns CDR1 SGHTA and CDR2 FQGNSA. The CDR3 DNA reads TGTGCCAGCAGCTTAGGACAGGGGGTGGCCTACGAGCAGTACTTC. Residues: CASSLGQGVAYEQYF.

This chain joins TRBV28 and TRBJ2-1; 8 nucleotides line up with TRBD2. Germline V gene data show CDR1 as MDHEN and CDR2 as SYDVKM. V lost 5 bases and J lost 9; bases outside the gene matches: 12. The CDR3 spans 15 residues. CDR3 in amino acids: CASSPPGGGRFEQFF. DNA of the CDR3: TGTGCCAGCAGTCCCCCTGGGGGCGGGAGGTTTGAGCAGTTCTTC.

This rearrangement joins TRBV19 to TRBJ2-1; possible D gene TRBD2, 5 bases. Per germline, CDR1 LNHDA and CDR2 SQIVND (reference sequence). The CDR3 spans 16 residues. The germline V and J ends were trimmed by 2 bases and 4 bases, with 15 bases remaining between them. CDR3 DNA: TGTGCCAGTAGTATAACGTATTCGAGAGGGTACAATGAGCAGTTCTTC. Its translation is CASSITYSRGYNEQFF.

The chain has TRBV7-9 and TRBJ2-6, with D perhaps TRBD2 (5 bases). Germline V gene lookup returns CDR1 SEHNR and CDR2 FQNEAQ (reference sequence). Trimming took 7 bases from V and 0 from J, leaving 19 bases between them. This CDR3 has 18 residues. The DNA for the CDR3 is TGTGCCAGCACCGTTAGCGTAGGGAACGCCTCTGGGGCCAACGTCCTGACTTTC. It is translated as CASTVSVGNASGANVLTF.

The CDR3 sequence is CASRAGVSEAFF. For the CDR3, the DNA is TGTGCCAGCAGGGCAGGGGTTTCAGAAGCTTTCTTT. The V and J genes are TRBV2 and TRBJ1-1, with TRBD1 as a possible D gene (6 bases). There are 12 residues in the CDR3. Looked up from germline, CDR1 is SNHLY and CDR2 is FYNNEI. V was pared by 6 bases and J by 8 bases, with 13 bases between. Based on the CDR3 plus reference TRBV2 and TRBJ1-1, the full variable domain is EPEVTQTPSHQVTQMGQEVILRCVPISNHLYFYWYRQILGQKVEFLVSFYNNEISEKSEIFDDQFSVERPDGSNFTLKIRSTKLEDSAMYFCASRAGVSEAFFGQGTRLTVV.

This sequence joins TRBV5-8 and TRBJ2-5; TRBD2 matches at 8 bases. Germline V gene data show CDR1 as SGHTS and CDR2 as YDEGEE. J lost 3 bases, V lost 1 base, and 5 bases had no gene match. This CDR3 region has 15 residues. The CDR3 is CASSLFSGAEETQYF. Written as DNA, the CDR3 is TGTGCCAGCAGCTTGTTTAGCGGGGCAGAAGAGACCCAGTACTTC.

The chain couples TRBV7-9 to TRBJ1-2, with D perhaps matching TRBD1 (5 bases). The CDR3 loop spans 13 amino acids. Germline CDR1 and CDR2: SEHNR and FQNEAQ (reference sequence). V was cut by 0 bases and J by 7 bases, with 9 bases left in between. CDR3 sequence (DNA): TGTGCCAGCAGCTTAGCGCTCGGGGGTGGCTACACCTTC. It translates to CASSLALGGGYTF.

The rearrangement links TRBV21-1 to TRBJ2-7; the table's D call, TRBD2, has no DNA check behind it. TRBV21-1 is designated a pseudogene. CDR3 length equals 15 residues. CDR3 sequence: CASSKVRTSFREQYF. The CDR3 DNA reads as TGTGCCAGCAGCAAAGTCCGGACTAGTTTTCGGGAGCAGTACTTC.

This sequence joins TRBV7-6 and TRBJ2-5; D might be TRBD1 (6 bases). The CDR3 has 16 residues. Germline CDR1 is SGHVS and CDR2 is FNYEAQ. Trimming stripped 6 bases from V and 2 bases from J, with 19 bases between. The chain's CDR3 is CASSNRASVTQETQYF. The CDR3 DNA reads as TGTGCCAGCAGTAACAGGGCCAGCGTGACTCAAGAGACCCAGTACTTC. Looking up the rest from reference TRBV7-6 and TRBJ2-5 gives the full variable domain: GAGVSQSPRYKVTKRGQDVALRCDPISGHVSLYWYRQALGQGPEFLTYFNYEAQQDKSGLPNDRFSAERPEGSISTLTIQRTEQRDSAMYRCASSNRASVTQETQYFGPGTRLLVL.

The rearrangement links TRBV6-1 to TRBJ1-1; a weak D match, TRBD1 (5 bases). V was cut by 10 bases and J by 0 bases, with 12 bases left in between. The germline CDR1 and CDR2 sequences are MNHNS and SASEGT. The CDR3 has 13 amino acids. The CDR3 DNA follows: TGTGCCATCAAAGACAGTATGAACACTGAAGCTTTCTTT. This codes for CAIKDSMNTEAFF.

The chain carries TRBV4-2 and TRBJ2-2; tentative D call: TRBD2 (6 bases). From germline, CDR1 is LGHNA and CDR2 YNFKEQ. CDR3 length equals 14 residues. Between the trimmed V and J ends, which lost 1 base and 4 bases, there was a span of 7 bases. In DNA, the CDR3 is TGTGCCAGCAGCCAAGGGAGGGTCACCGGGGAGCTGTTTTTT. Its protein product is CASSQGRVTGELFF.

The V gene is TRBV30, the J gene TRBJ2-7, with D possibly being TRBD2 (5 bases). Trimming left V 4 bases short and J 2 bases short, with 9 bases between. The CDR3 loop spans 12 amino acids. Germline-derived CDR1 and CDR2 are GTSNPN and SVGIG (reference sequence). The CDR3 DNA sequence: TGTGCCTGGAAGGCGGGCCCCTACGAGCAGTACTTC. Protein product: CAWKAGPYEQYF.

J is TRBJ2-1 and V is TRBV7-2; 12 nucleotides line up with TRBD2. J gave up 5 bases and V 6 bases, and 5 bases lay outside the gene matches. Germline V lookup: CDR1 SGHTA, CDR2 FQGNSA. The CDR3 loop spans 15 amino acids. The chain's CDR3 is CASRIGLAGNNEQFF. CDR3 DNA: TGTGCCAGCAGGATCGGACTAGCGGGAAACAATGAGCAGTTCTTC.